Following are 17 T cell receptor beta chains from one sample sequenced in a study of blood T cells in healthy people across ages. A J-beta primer mix and a sample-barcoded 5' primer were used in a second PCR of about 7 to 12 cycles. TCRdb processed the 5' RACE reads anew with MiXCR; each CDR3 protein has one entry. Of around 1,700,000 distinct CDR3 sequences listed, 28% are singletons. Sequenced input: blood. Every receptor here comes from a woman aged 30 to 39 in good health.

CDR3 in DNA: TGTGCCAGCAGCCGAGGGGGGGGATCAGAGACCCAGTACTTC. This sequence encodes CASSRGGGSETQYF. The chain employs TRBV7-6 and TRBJ2-5; TRBD2 might be the D (7 bases). The germline gives CDR1 SGHVS, CDR2 FNYEAQ. This CDR3 spans 14 amino acids. V was trimmed by 5 bases and J by 4 bases, leaving 14 bases between them. The whole variable domain, filled in from reference TRBV7-6 and TRBJ2-5, reads GAGVSQSPRYKVTKRGQDVALRCDPISGHVSLYWYRQALGQGPEFLTYFNYEAQQDKSGLPNDRFSAERPEGSISTLTIQRTEQRDSAMYRCASSRGGGSETQYFGPGTRLLVL.

In its sample, this clonotype was seen a few times. This sequence joins TRBV2 and TRBJ1-2; D gene unclear. V was shortened by 3 bases and J by 4 bases, with 18 bases between the two germline ends. The V gene's germline CDR1 is SNHLY and CDR2 FYNNEI. The CDR3 is 16 amino acids. The CDR3 is CASSDKAGLPFYGYTF. CDR3 nucleotides: TGTGCCAGCAGTGACAAGGCAGGCTTGCCGTTCTATGGCTACACCTTC.

The V call is TRBV4-1, the J call TRBJ1-2; D is unclear. Looked up from germline, CDR1 is MGHRA and CDR2 is YSYEKL. The CDR3 consists of 15 residues. The V end was cut by 1 base, the J end by 8 bases, with 17 bases between. CDR3 residues: CASSQGPGKARGYTF. The CDR3 DNA reads TGCGCCAGCAGCCAAGGACCGGGGAAGGCAAGGGGCTACACCTTC.

The V call is TRBV5-1, the J call TRBJ2-7, with TRBD1 matching over 9 bases. The CDR3 runs 15 residues. V trimming: 2 bases; J trimming: 6 bases; junction bases outside the gene matches: 9. The germline V gene has CDR1 SGHRS and CDR2 YFSETQ. The CDR3 region is CASSLAGTGQFEQYF. CDR3 coding DNA: TGCGCCAGCAGCTTAGCCGGGACAGGGCAATTCGAGCAGTACTTC.

The chain has TRBV28 and TRBJ2-3; D possibly corresponds to TRBD2 (5 bases). Germline assignment: CDR1 MDHEN and CDR2 SYDVKM. The length of the CDR3 is 15 residues. Trimming pared 9 bases from V and 4 bases from J, leaving 20 bases between. CDR3: CASRVRDRLPDTQYF. DNA of the CDR3: TGTGCCAGTAGGGTCCGGGATAGGCTTCCAGATACGCAGTATTTT. Drawing the rest from reference TRBV28 and TRBJ2-3, the complete variable domain is DVKVTQSSRYLVKRTGEKVFLECVQDMDHENMFWYRQDPGLGLRLIYFSYDVKMKEKGDIPEGYSVSREKKERFSLILESASTNQTSMYLCASRVRDRLPDTQYFGPGTRLTVL.

This clonotype was counted only a few times. This chain links TRBV7-2 with TRBJ2-3, with 13 bases fitting TRBD2. V lost 4 bases, J lost 5 bases, and 6 bases stayed unmatched. This CDR3 contains 16 residues. Germline loops: CDR1 SGHTA, CDR2 FQGNSA. CDR3 nucleotide sequence: TGTGCCAGCAGCTCCGGACTAGCGGGAGCATTAGATACGCAGTATTTT. This encodes CASSSGLAGALDTQYF.

The chain couples TRBV3-1 to TRBJ2-1, with D possibly TRBD2 on 5 matching bases. Germline CDR1 reads LGHDT; CDR2 reads YNNKEL (reference sequence). Trimming took 5 bases from V and 8 from J, leaving 19 bases between them. The CDR3 length is 15 residues. The CDR3 DNA sequence: TGTGCCAGCAGCAATGAACTAGGTGCAGGCGATGAGCAGTTCTTC. It codes for CASSNELGAGDEQFF.

The gene calls are TRBV10-1 and TRBJ2-5; TRBD2 matches 9 bases. This CDR3 contains 15 residues. Unmatched junction bases numbered 4, after V lost 2 bases and J lost 3 bases. Germline V lookup: CDR1 WNHNN, CDR2 SYGVQD (reference sequence). CDR3 bases: TGCGCCAGCAGTGAGACTAGCGGGCGGGAAGAGACCCAGTACTTC. It codes for CASSETSGREETQYF.

This clonotype came up a few times. The chain couples TRBV27 to TRBJ2-4, with TRBD1 matching over 8 bases. Looked up from germline, CDR1 is MNHEY and CDR2 is SMNVEV (reference sequence). V lost 3 bases, J lost 3 bases, and 7 bases stayed unmatched. The CDR3 totals 16 residues. CDR3 nucleotide sequence: TGTGCCAGCAGTTTGACAGGGGACGAAGGCAAAAACATTCAGTACTTC. The encoded protein is CASSLTGDEGKNIQYF.

The rearrangement links TRBV5-1 to TRBJ2-5; D is ambiguous. The CDR3 sequence is 14 residues long. CDR1 is SGHRS and CDR2 is YFSETQ in the germline V gene. V gave up 2 bases and J gave up 0 bases, with 8 bases separating them. The CDR3 nucleotides read TGCGCCAGCAGCTTAAGTAAGAACCAAGAGACCCAGTACTTC. As protein: CASSLSKNQETQYF. The whole variable domain, remainder taken from reference TRBV5-1 and TRBJ2-5, is KAGVTQTPRYLIKTRGQQVTLSCSPISGHRSVSWYQQTPGQGLQFLFEYFSETQRNKGNFPGRFSGRQFSNSRSEMNVSTLELGDSALYLCASSLSKNQETQYFGPGTRLLVL.

A word on this clonotype: The junction departs from the called germline gene at one end, perhaps through a read error. DNA for the CDR3: TGTGCCGGCAGCCATGGGACTAGCGGGAGTATGAACAATGAGCAGTTCTTC. As protein: CAGSHGTSGSMNNEQFF. V is TRBV11-2 and J is TRBJ2-1; 14 bases map to TRBD2. The CDR3 has 17 amino acids. Looked up from germline, CDR1 is SGHAT and CDR2 is FQNNGV. Complete variable domain (other parts from reference TRBV11-2 and TRBJ2-1): EAGVAQSPRYKIIEKRQSVAFWCNPISGHATLYWYQQILGQGPKLLIQFQNNGVVDDSQLPKDRFSAERLKGVDSTLKIQPAKLEDSAVYLCAGSHGTSGSMNNEQFFGPGTRLTVL.

This chain connects TRBV7-8 to TRBJ2-7; D unclear. CDR3 size: 13 residues. Trimming removed 1 base at V and 7 bases at J, with 11 bases between. Per germline, CDR1 SGHVS and CDR2 FQNEAQ. DNA of the CDR3: TGTGCCAGCAGCTTAGAGCCCCCGAGGGAGCAGTACTTC. The encoded protein is CASSLEPPREQYF.

Only a few counts were recorded for this clonotype. Here the CDR3 reads CASSPAGRDGYTF. Here the CDR3 DNA reads TGTGCCAGCAGCCCGGCCGGGAGAGATGGCTACACCTTC. The chain carries TRBV7-2 and TRBJ1-2; no clear D gene. In germline, CDR1 is SGHTA, CDR2 FQGNSA. The V end lost 5 bases, the J end lost 6 bases, and 13 bases lay between the germline ends. The CDR3 is 13 residues long.

This clonotype showed up many times. The gene calls are TRBV6-6 and TRBJ1-5, with unresolved D. The V gene's germline CDR1 is MNHNY and CDR2 SVGAGI (reference sequence). Trimming shortened V by 8 bases and J by 1 base, and 9 bases separated the two germline ends. The CDR3 covers 13 residues. CDR3 protein: CASRSNSNQPQHF. CDR3 sequence (DNA): TGTGCCAGCCGGTCTAACAGCAATCAGCCCCAGCATTTT.

Concerning this clonotype: The junction departs from germline at one end; a sequencing error may be responsible. The chain carries TRBV27 and TRBJ2-1, with D possibly TRBD1 on 5 matching bases. Germline V gene lookup returns CDR1 MNHEY and CDR2 SMNVEV (reference sequence). This CDR3 comprises 15 residues. The CDR3 sequence is CASNTQGTLYNGQFF. The CDR3 nucleotides read TGTGCCAGCAATACCCAGGGTACCCTCTACAATGGGCAGTTCTTC.

The rearrangement links TRBV6-5 to TRBJ2-1; 8 bases line up with TRBD1. Germline trimming cut 0 bases from V and 12 bases from J; bases unmatched to any gene: 13. Germline CDR1 and CDR2: MNHEY and SVGAGI. CDR3 size: 16 residues. The CDR3: CASSYSGQGQLGRQFF. The CDR3 nucleotides are TGTGCCAGCAGTTACTCAGGACAGGGACAACTTGGGCGGCAGTTCTTC.

This clonotype was found many times. This chain joins TRBV20-1 and TRBJ2-1; D is undetermined. This CDR3 comprises 12 residues. Trimming removed 2 bases from V and 7 bases from J, with 9 bases in between. The V gene's germline CDR1 is DFQATT and CDR2 SNEGSKA (reference sequence). This CDR3 is CSARPPGNEQFF. Written as DNA, the CDR3 is TGCAGTGCTAGACCGCCTGGGAATGAGCAGTTCTTC.